Described below is a single T cell receptor (beta chain) sequence and its context. Antigen unknown. The data were taken from a study of glioma-infiltrating T cells after dendritic cell vaccination. Study results and caveats: Higher TCR clonality did not directly relate to longer survival.

TCRdb keeps only in-frame clones here, not all; method: immunoSEQ multiplex PCR. The table records about 82,000 clones, 70% to 90% of them present only once. The sequences come from blood, collected before dendritic cell vaccination. This receptor was identified in a human donor with glioblastoma.

CDR3 sequence reads: CASSQTPRRVATNEKLFF. DNA of the CDR3: TGTGCCAGCAGCCAGACCCCCCGCAGGGTTGCAACTAATGAAAAACTGTTTTTT. The V call is TRBV27, the J call TRBJ1-4; TRBD1 is a possible D gene (5 bases). The CDR3 runs to 18 residues. V lost 6 bases, J lost 0 bases, and 20 bases lay in between. Germline loops: CDR1 MNHEY, CDR2 SMNVEV (reference sequence).